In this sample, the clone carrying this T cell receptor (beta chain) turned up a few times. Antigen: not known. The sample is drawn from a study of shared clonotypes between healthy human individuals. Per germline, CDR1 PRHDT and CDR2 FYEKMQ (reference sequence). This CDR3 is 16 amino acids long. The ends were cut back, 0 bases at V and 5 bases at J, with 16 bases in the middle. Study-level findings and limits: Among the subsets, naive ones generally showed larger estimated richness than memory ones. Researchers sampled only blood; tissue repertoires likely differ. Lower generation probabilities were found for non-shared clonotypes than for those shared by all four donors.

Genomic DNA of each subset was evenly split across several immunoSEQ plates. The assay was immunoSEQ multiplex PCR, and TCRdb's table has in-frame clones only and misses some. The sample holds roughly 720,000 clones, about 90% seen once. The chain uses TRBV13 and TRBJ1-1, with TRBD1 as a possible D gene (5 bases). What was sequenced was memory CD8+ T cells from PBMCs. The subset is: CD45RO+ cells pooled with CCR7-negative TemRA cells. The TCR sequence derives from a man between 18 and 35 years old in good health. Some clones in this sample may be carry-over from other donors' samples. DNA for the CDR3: TGTGCCAGCAGCTTAGGAGGTCAGGGATTATGGACTGAAGCTTTCTTT. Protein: CASSLGGQGLWTEAFF.